One sample yielded the 14 T cell receptor beta chains listed below, sequenced in a study of blood T cells in healthy people across ages. A sample-barcoded 5' primer and a J-beta primer mix were used in a second PCR of roughly 7 to 11 cycles. TCRdb called the 5' RACE reads again in MiXCR, with one record for every CDR3 protein. The data show 720,000 or so distinct CDR3 sequences, 40% to 45% seen once. Sequenced material: blood. These receptors originate from a man aged 80 or over in good health.

This chain connects TRBV5-5 to TRBJ2-5, with D maybe TRBD2 (6 bases). Trimming left V 5 bases short and J 2 bases short, with 19 bases between. Looked up from germline, CDR1 is SGHKS and CDR2 is YYEKEE (reference sequence). The CDR3 extends over 16 amino acids. The CDR3 sequence is CASSSSSAGIQETQYF. The CDR3 nucleotides read TGTGCCAGCAGTTCCTCCAGTGCGGGGATACAAGAGACCCAGTACTTC.

V usage is TRBV7-6 and J usage is TRBJ1-3, with a tentative D call TRBD1 (5 bases). The CDR3 totals 14 residues. Trimming stripped 8 bases from V and 3 bases from J, with 14 bases between. Germline loops: CDR1 SGHVS, CDR2 FNYEAQ. CDR3 protein: CASGQGGVGNTIYF. CDR3 nucleotide sequence: TGTGCCAGCGGCCAGGGTGGCGTTGGAAACACCATATATTTT.

This clonotype was observed once. A much larger clone lies one base from this, so it may be a read error. The gene calls are TRBV7-2 and TRBJ2-1, with 8 bases that match TRBD1. The last part of the DNA fits TRBJ2-7 better; the J call may be wrong. Germline V gene sequence: CDR1 SGHTA, CDR2 FQGNSA. The CDR3 loop spans 16 amino acids. The CDR3 protein is CASRPTGGWAVNEQYF. As DNA, the CDR3 is TGTGCCAGCAGACCCACAGGGGGGTGGGCAGTGAATGAGCAGTACTTC.

The chain couples TRBV7-3 to TRBJ2-2; perhaps TRBD2 as D (6 bases). This CDR3 contains 14 residues. Germline loops: CDR1 SGHTA, CDR2 FQGTGA. V lost 5 bases to trimming and J lost 6 bases, with 13 bases between them. The CDR3 DNA follows: TGTGCCAGCAGCCCCATTTGGGGGGCCGGGGAGCTGTTTTTT. Its protein product is CASSPIWGAGELFF.

The chain recombines TRBV3-1 with TRBJ2-3; possible D gene TRBD2, 6 bases. Germline V gene lookup returns CDR1 LGHDT and CDR2 YNNKEL (reference sequence). The CDR3 length is 14 residues. V was pared by 4 bases and J by 4 bases, with 12 bases between. CDR3 DNA sequence: TGTGCCAGCAGCCCTGGGCGGGGAGCAGATACGCAGTATTTT. Translating it yields CASSPGRGADTQYF.

The CDR3 spells CASSLDDRGNGYTF. The CDR3 DNA reads as TGTGCCAGCAGCTTAGACGACAGGGGTAACGGCTACACCTTC. The chain is built from TRBV7-9 and TRBJ1-2; 8 bases agree with TRBD1. The CDR3 consists of 14 residues. Germline V gene lookup returns CDR1 SEHNR and CDR2 FQNEAQ (reference sequence). V was clipped by 1 base and J by 8 bases; unmatched bases: 6.

Note on this clonotype: Its ends do not fully match the called genes, so a read error is possible. The chain has TRBV10-3 and TRBJ2-5; D assignment may be TRBD1 or TRBD2 (5 bases each). Germline CDR1 reads ENHRY; CDR2 reads SYGVKD. This CDR3 has 15 amino acids. The CDR3 region is CAISESASGGETQYF. CDR3 nucleotide sequence: TGTGCCATCAGCGAGTCGGCGAGTGGGGGAGAGACCCAGTACTTC.

This chain joins TRBV27 and TRBJ1-4; D not certain. Trimming pared 6 bases from V and 0 bases from J, leaving 14 bases between. The CDR3 spans 16 residues. Germline lookup yields CDR1 MNHEY and CDR2 SMNVEV (reference sequence). For the CDR3, the DNA is TGTGCCAGCAGCCTAGAAACACGGCCAACTAATGAAAAACTGTTTTTT. This translates into CASSLETRPTNEKLFF.

This clonotype has a handful of counts. The chain has TRBV6-2 or TRBV6-3 and TRBJ1-1, with D possibly matching TRBD1 (6 bases). Germline V CDR1 and CDR2: MNHEY, SVGEGT. V shed 7 bases and J shed 3 bases, with 12 bases lying between them. This CDR3 region has 13 residues. The CDR3 region is CASTYREDTEAFF. The CDR3 DNA follows: TGTGCCAGCACCTACAGGGAGGACACTGAAGCTTTCTTT.

The J gene is TRBJ2-1, the V gene TRBV7-2; maybe TRBD1 (5 bases). V lost 5 bases, J lost 5 bases, and 10 bases lay in between. The germline gives CDR1 SGHTA, CDR2 FQGNSA. The CDR3 has 13 amino acids. Written as DNA, the CDR3 is TGTGCCAGCAGCCGACAGTTAAACAATGAGCAGTTCTTC. Amino acid sequence: CASSRQLNNEQFF.

The gene calls are TRBV6-2 or TRBV6-3 and TRBJ2-1; the D is unclear. The CDR3 has 11 amino acids. Deletions cut 6 bases from V and 7 bases from J, with 7 bases between. CDR1 and CDR2 (germline): MNHEY, SVGEGT. CDR3 nucleotides: TGTGCCAGCAGGGAAATTAATGAGCAGTTCTTC. The encoded protein is CASREINEQFF.

The chain recombines TRBV4-2 with TRBJ2-2; D might be TRBD2 (5 bases). V shed 4 bases and J shed 4 bases, with 19 bases lying between them. The germline V gene has CDR1 LGHNA and CDR2 YNFKEQ. CDR3 length: 17 residues. DNA of the CDR3: TGTGCCAGCAGCCTGGACGTGGACTCCGCGGGCACCGGGGAGCTGTTTTTT. It codes for CASSLDVDSAGTGELFF.

This clonotype has a single count. V is TRBV28 and J is TRBJ1-1; the D is unclear. Between the trimmed V and J ends, which lost 1 base and 1 base, there was a span of 7 bases. The CDR3 runs to 14 residues. Germline CDR1 is MDHEN and CDR2 is SYDVKM. CDR3 bases: TGTGCCAGCAGTTTATTTTACGGGAACACTGAAGCTTTCTTT. It is translated as CASSLFYGNTEAFF.

Points on this clonotype: Relative to the germline gene, one junction end is altered; a read error may explain this. The rearrangement joins TRBV20-1 to TRBJ2-3; the D is unclear. Germline V CDR1 and CDR2: DFQATT, SNEGSKA (reference sequence). This CDR3 spans 13 amino acids. The CDR3 region has the DNA TGCAGTGCTCGAGACTCGGCCGTAAATACGCAGTATTTT. This translates into CSARDSAVNTQYF.